This TCR beta chain emerged from a study of blood T cell repertoires in COVID-19. Study information: Nucleic acid was either cDNA or gDNA, and it came from T cells, B-cell-depleted T cells, or PBMCs.

The protocol was immunoSEQ multiplex PCR, while the TCRdb copy is restricted to in-frame clones and leaves out a portion. The sample comprises approximately 130,000 clones, around 77% of which are singletons, and under 14% rests with the top ten. V dropped 5 bases and J dropped 6 bases, with 12 bases sitting between them. CDR1 SGHRS and CDR2 YFSETQ come from the germline V gene. There are 13 residues in the CDR3. The TCR comes from a human donor in a cohort sampled during active COVID-19. Sample: peripheral blood. The chain links TRBV5-1 to TRBJ1-5; no clear D gene. The CDR3 loop reads CASSQAMGQPQHF. As DNA, the CDR3 is TGCGCCAGCAGTCAGGCCATGGGTCAGCCCCAGCATTTT. The full variable domain, in which reference TRBV5-1 and TRBJ1-5 provide the parts outside the CDR3, is KAGVTQTPRYLIKTRGQQVTLSCSPISGHRSVSWYQQTPGQGLQFLFEYFSETQRNKGNFPGRFSGRQFSNSRSEMNVSTLELGDSALYLCASSQAMGQPQHFGDGTRLSIL.